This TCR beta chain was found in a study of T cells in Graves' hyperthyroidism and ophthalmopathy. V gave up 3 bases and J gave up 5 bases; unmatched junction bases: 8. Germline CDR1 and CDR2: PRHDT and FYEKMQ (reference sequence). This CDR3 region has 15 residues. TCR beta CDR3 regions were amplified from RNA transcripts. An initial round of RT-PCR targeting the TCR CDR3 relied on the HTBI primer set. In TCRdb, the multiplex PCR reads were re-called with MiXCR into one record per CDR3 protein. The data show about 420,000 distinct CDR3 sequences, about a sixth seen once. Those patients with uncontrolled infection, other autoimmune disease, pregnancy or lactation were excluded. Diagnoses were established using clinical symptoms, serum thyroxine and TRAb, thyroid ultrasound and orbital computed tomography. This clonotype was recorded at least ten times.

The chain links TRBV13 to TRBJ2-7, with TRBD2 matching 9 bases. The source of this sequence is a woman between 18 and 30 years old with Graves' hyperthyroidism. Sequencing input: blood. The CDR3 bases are TGTGCCAGCAGCTTGAGCGGGGGGCCCTTGAACGAGCAGTACTTC. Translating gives CASSLSGGPLNEQYF. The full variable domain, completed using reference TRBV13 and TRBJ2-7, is AAGVIQSPRHLIKEKRETATLKCYPIPRHDTVYWYQQGPGQDPQFLISFYEKMQSDKGSIPDRFSAQQFSDYHSELNMSSLELGDSALYFCASSLSGGPLNEQYFGPGTRLTVT.